This TCR beta chain was documented in a study of T-cell memory formation after mild COVID-19. General observations from the study: CD4+ contracting clones lay mainly in CM and EM, CD8+ ones in EMRA. Day 15 to 85 contracting clones showed balanced CD4/CD8; later expanders leaned CD4+. Second-wave clones reaching peak frequency on day 37 lacked confirmed SARS-CoV-2 specificity.

TCRdb analysed the 5' RACE reads with MiXCR anew, one entry per CDR3 protein. The sample holds 400,000 to 500,000 distinct CDR3 sequences; over 15% are singletons and the top ten take roughly 8.4%. This clonotype was seen only a few times. Antigen: not known. The CDR3 length is 17 residues. Germline CDR1 reads SNHLY; CDR2 reads FYNNEI. Unmatched junction bases numbered 6, after V lost 0 bases and J lost 0 bases. The clonotype originates from an adult woman who had mild COVID-19 (a few samples of this study predate the infection). Cell type and time point are not known. The chain has TRBV2 and TRBJ2-3; TRBD1 aligns across 7 bases. Sequencing was performed on PBMCs or a T cell subset sorted from them (not recorded which). This CDR3 reads CASSEATGQSSTDTQYF. In DNA, the CDR3 is TGTGCCAGCAGTGAAGCGACGGGACAGTCTAGCACAGATACGCAGTATTTT.